Included here is one T cell receptor (beta chain) sequence, with context. V lost 5 bases to trimming and J lost 1 base, with 16 bases between them. The CDR3 has 16 residues. Germline CDR1 reads SGHTA; CDR2 reads FQGTGA. This entry is derived from a study of blood T cell repertoires in COVID-19. Donors in Cohort 3 who had recovered were those with two negative PCRs, healthcare professional clearance, or resolution of their symptoms. Generated by immunoSEQ multiplex PCR, the TCRdb table keeps only in-frame clones and is missing some. The sample shows about 310,000 clones, approximately 89% of them seen only once.

This TCR was recovered from a woman aged 40 to 49 who had recovered from COVID-19. Sequencing was performed on PBMCs or T cells enriched from blood (not recorded which). The V call is TRBV7-3, the J call TRBJ2-3; a possible D gene is TRBD2 (6 bases). This CDR3 reads CASSPRITGGTDTQYF. CDR3 DNA: TGTGCCAGCAGCCCCAGGATAACGGGGGGCACAGATACGCAGTATTTT.